This T cell receptor beta chain was observed in a study of shared clonotypes between healthy human individuals. Remarks on this clone: The target antigen is unknown.

Study-level findings and limits: A handful of donors held about 5% of naive CD4 clonotypes in common.

Adult Caucasians living in Nashville, Tennessee made up all of the donors. Investigators divided CD4+ cells into CD45RA+ naive and CD45RA-negative memory subsets. The CDR3 runs to 15 residues. The ends lost 3 bases at V and 4 bases at J; junction bases unmatched: 3. Germline-derived CDR1 and CDR2 are SGDLS and YYNGEE. Genomic DNA belonging to each subset was distributed in equal measure over several immunoSEQ plates. Profiling relied on immunoSEQ multiplex PCR, and the TCRdb table lists in-frame clones only, not all of them. Among over 2 million clones listed, about nine tenths were seen once. The origin of this receptor is a young man in good health. Some clones in this sample may be carry-over from other donors' samples. The chain joins TRBV9 to TRBJ2-1; 11 bases agree with TRBD1. The specimen was naive CD4+ T cells from PBMCs. Subset specified: CD45RA+ positively selected. CDR3 sequence reads: CASSGGTGGYNEQFF. DNA of the CDR3: TGTGCCAGCAGCGGTGGGACAGGGGGATACAATGAGCAGTTCTTC.